The 29 T cell receptor beta chains reported below all come from one sample, sequenced in a study of T cell responses to AZD1222 COVID-19 vaccine. Clones were read by immunoSEQ multiplex PCR, and TCRdb kept only the in-frame ones, dropping some. The sample has around 160,000 clones; approximately 88% are singletons. Sequencing was performed on peripheral blood, taken on day 0 of AZD1222 vaccination. The receptor set was obtained from an adult in good health.

The chain couples TRBV19 to TRBJ1-6; D is perhaps TRBD1 (6 bases). Germline V CDR1 and CDR2: LNHDA, SQIVND (reference sequence). The CDR3 covers 16 residues. Deletions cut 9 bases from V and 2 bases from J, with 17 bases between. The CDR3 loop reads CASCSTGYTYNSPLHF. The DNA of the CDR3 is TGTGCCAGCTGCTCGACAGGTTACACCTATAATTCACCCCTCCACTTT.

This clone appeared a single time. The gene calls are TRBV7-2 and TRBJ2-1; 9 bases line up with TRBD2. Unmatched junction bases numbered 7, after V lost 3 bases and J lost 4 bases. The CDR3 totals 16 residues. Germline V lookup: CDR1 SGHTA, CDR2 FQGNSA. The CDR3 here is CASSFGLAGAYNEQFF. As DNA, the CDR3 is TGTGCCAGCAGCTTCGGGTTAGCGGGGGCGTACAATGAGCAGTTCTTC.

V usage is TRBV11-2 and J usage is TRBJ2-3; 9 nucleotides agree with TRBD2. Losses at the gene ends were 0 bases for V and 4 bases for J; bases not matched to a gene: 11. This CDR3 has 18 amino acids. CDR1 and CDR2 (germline): SGHAT, FQNNGV. The CDR3 region is CASSLEPQRGAASDTQYF. CDR3 bases: TGTGCCAGCAGCTTAGAGCCTCAGCGGGGGGCCGCGTCAGATACGCAGTATTTT.

This chain links TRBV7-2 with TRBJ2-1; D is possibly TRBD1 or TRBD2 (5 bases each). Trimming removed 5 bases at V and 6 bases at J, with 20 bases between. Looked up from germline, CDR1 is SGHTA and CDR2 is FQGNSA. The CDR3 sequence is 16 residues long. In nucleotides, the CDR3 is TGTGCCAGCAGCCCCGGCACTGGGACGGGTGGCAATGAGCAGTTCTTC. Its protein product is CASSPGTGTGGNEQFF. Full variable domain (outside the CDR3, taken from reference TRBV7-2 and TRBJ2-1): GAGVSQSPSNKVTEKGKDVELRCDPISGHTALYWYRQSLGQGLEFLIYFQGNSAPDKSGLPSDRFSAERTGGSVSTLTIQRTQQEDSAVYLCASSPGTGTGGNEQFFGPGTRLTVL.

This rearrangement joins TRBV21-1 to TRBJ1-2. TRBV21-1 has pseudogene status. The CDR3 loop spans 13 amino acids. CDR3 coding DNA: TGTGCCAGCAGCAGGGTCACCGTCTATGGCTACACCTTC. This codes for CASSRVTVYGYTF.

The CDR3: CASSASGGVYNEQFF. The DNA of the CDR3 is TGTGCCAGCAGCGCTAGCGGGGGGGTTTACAATGAGCAGTTCTTC. The V and J genes are TRBV7-2 and TRBJ2-1; 12 bases fit TRBD2. V was clipped by 5 bases and J by 4 bases; unmatched bases: 3. Germline values: CDR1 SGHTA, CDR2 FQGNSA. This CDR3 has 15 amino acids.

The table lists this clone with a count of one. The CDR3 DNA reads as TGTGCCAGCAGTTCGTCCGGGGGGGGCTGGCGGCCCCAGCATTTT. The encoded protein is CASSSSGGGWRPQHF. The rearrangement uses TRBV28 and TRBJ1-5; D possibly corresponds to TRBD1 (6 bases). The CDR3 is 15 amino acids. V was shortened by 4 bases and J by 9 bases, with 19 bases between the two germline ends. Per germline, CDR1 MDHEN and CDR2 SYDVKM.

The J gene is TRBJ1-1, the V gene TRBV7-2; 7 bases align to TRBD1. The V segment lost 5 bases and the J segment 1 base; nucleotides outside the gene matches: 10. There are 16 residues in the CDR3. Germline CDR1 reads SGHTA; CDR2 reads FQGNSA. This chain's CDR3 is CASSPKGGLGNTEAFF. The CDR3 coding sequence is TGTGCCAGCAGCCCAAAAGGGGGCTTAGGGAACACTGAAGCTTTCTTT.

This clone was recorded only once. This chain joins TRBV19 and TRBJ2-2; possibly TRBD1 for D (5 bases). V was cut by 4 bases and J by 5 bases, with 14 bases left in between. Per germline, CDR1 LNHDA and CDR2 SQIVND (reference sequence). This CDR3 has 15 amino acids. In DNA form, the CDR3 reads TGTGCCAGTAGTACAGGGCGAATGCTTACCGGGGAGCTGTTTTTT. Encoded protein: CASSTGRMLTGELFF. Based on the CDR3 plus reference TRBV19 and TRBJ2-2, the full variable domain is DGGITQSPKYLFRKEGQNVTLSCEQNLNHDAMYWYRQDPGQGLRLIYYSQIVNDFQKGDIAEGYSVSREKKESFPLTVTSAQKNPTAFYLCASSTGRMLTGELFFGEGSRLTVL.

The J gene is TRBJ1-5, the V gene TRBV6-1; 8 bases are a match to TRBD1. The J segment lost 1 base and the V segment lost 7 bases, leaving 6 bases of the junction unmatched. This CDR3 has 15 amino acids. The germline CDR1 and CDR2 sequences are MNHNS and SASEGT. CDR3 nucleotides: TGTGCCAGCAACAACAGGGGGAACAGCAATCAGCCCCAGCATTTT. Translated: CASNNRGNSNQPQHF.

V gene TRBV15 combines with J gene TRBJ1-2; 7 positions agree with TRBD1. The CDR3 is 15 residues long. Germline V lookup: CDR1 LNHNV, CDR2 YYDKDF (reference sequence). Trimming took 3 bases from V and 2 from J; bases not matched to a gene: 6. CDR3 DNA sequence: TGTGCCACCAGCAGTCCAACAGGGGTAAACTATGGCTACACCTTC. Encoded protein: CATSSPTGVNYGYTF.

The chain joins TRBV28 to TRBJ1-5; D is uncertain. In germline, CDR1 is MDHEN, CDR2 SYDVKM. V was pared by 1 base and J by 11 bases, with 15 bases between. CDR3 length: 14 amino acids. The CDR3 loop is CASSLYTRAWAQHF. The CDR3 DNA reads TGTGCCAGCAGTTTATACACGCGGGCCTGGGCCCAGCATTTT.

As DNA, the CDR3 is TGTGCCAGCAGCCCCCACAGGGATGCCTATGGCTACACCTTC. Residues: CASSPHRDAYGYTF. The chain employs TRBV9 and TRBJ1-2; D is possibly TRBD1 (6 bases). Germline CDR1 SGDLS, CDR2 YYNGEE. Trimming pared 4 bases from V and 4 bases from J, leaving 14 bases between. This CDR3 has 14 amino acids.

This chain links TRBV27 with TRBJ2-2; TRBD2 might be the D (6 bases). CDR3 length equals 16 residues. Germline CDR1 is MNHEY and CDR2 is SMNVEV (reference sequence). The V gene lost 5 bases and the J gene lost 1 base, with 14 bases spanning the gap. The CDR3 bases are TGTGCCAGCAGTCGAATCGGGACTCTGAACACCGGGGAGCTGTTTTTT. Its protein is CASSRIGTLNTGELFF.

This clone has a single count. The chain couples TRBV7-8 to TRBJ2-5, with 13 bases aligning to TRBD2. Germline loops: CDR1 SGHVS, CDR2 FQNEAQ. The CDR3 totals 17 residues. V dropped 1 base and J dropped 5; count of bases not matched to a gene: 7. The CDR3 loop reads CASSLVSTSGGLETQYF. The CDR3 nucleotides are TGTGCCAGCAGCTTAGTATCGACTAGCGGGGGGTTGGAGACCCAGTACTTC.

The genes are TRBV9 and TRBJ2-1; no clear D. V was clipped by 4 bases and J by 7 bases, with 15 bases between them. Germline V CDR1 and CDR2: SGDLS, YYNGEE. The CDR3 runs to 14 residues. CDR3 region: CASSPNGLPNEQFF. DNA for the CDR3: TGTGCCAGCAGCCCCAACGGGCTTCCAAATGAGCAGTTCTTC.

This chain links TRBV29-1 with TRBJ2-1, with 8 positions matching TRBD2. The length of the CDR3 is 15 residues. V dropped 3 bases and J dropped 2; count of bases not matched to a gene: 6. In germline, CDR1 is SQVTM, CDR2 ANQGSEA. The CDR3 region is CSVDQLAGTYNEQFF. The CDR3 bases are TGCAGCGTTGATCAATTAGCGGGGACCTACAATGAGCAGTTCTTC.

The CDR3 sequence is CASRGTEGWEKLFF. CDR3 DNA: TGTGCCAGCAGAGGGACAGAGGGGTGGGAAAAACTGTTTTTT. This chain links TRBV6-5 with TRBJ1-4; TRBD1 agrees at 7 bases. The CDR3 runs 14 residues. With V trimmed by 6 bases and J by 8 bases, 9 bases remained unmatched. CDR1 and CDR2 from the germline V gene are MNHEY and SVGAGI.

The chain couples TRBV5-4 to TRBJ2-7, with 7 bases lining up with TRBD1. V lost 3 bases to trimming and J lost 0 bases; unmatched junction nucleotides: 6. The CDR3 totals 15 residues. Germline V gene data show CDR1 as SGHNT and CDR2 as YYREEE (reference sequence). The CDR3 loop reads CASSSRDRSSYEQYF. The CDR3 nucleotides are TGTGCCAGCAGCTCCCGGGACAGAAGCTCCTACGAGCAGTACTTC.

The V call is TRBV6-5, the J call TRBJ1-2; no clear D gene. CDR1 MNHEY and CDR2 SVGAGI come from the germline V gene. With 2 bases removed from V and 7 bases from J, the gap between germline ends came to 11 bases. The CDR3 has 13 residues. The DNA of the CDR3 is TGTGCCAGCAGTTACGAGTTCGATTCTGGCTACACCTTC. Amino acid sequence: CASSYEFDSGYTF.

The rearrangement uses TRBV5-5 and TRBJ1-2; tentatively, D is TRBD1 (6 bases). The V and J ends lost 2 bases and 4 bases respectively, with 15 bases between them. CDR1 SGHKS and CDR2 YYEKEE come from the germline V gene (reference sequence). The CDR3 is 15 residues long. The CDR3 nucleotides are TGTGCCAGCAGCTTAGGGGGTCAGGGAGCCTATGGCTACACCTTC. The encoded protein is CASSLGGQGAYGYTF.

This clone was counted once. The DNA is left out, because the CDR3 cannot be placed on it with certainty; the CDR3 is given as TCRdb lists it. The V and J genes are TRBV21-1 and TRBJ1-5. TRBV21-1 is a listed pseudogene. The length of the CDR3 is 13 amino acids, counting both ends. CDR3 region: CARVGEGNQPQHF.

The chain has TRBV3-1 (or the pseudogene TRBV3-2) and TRBJ1-6, with a weak D call TRBD1 (5 bases). CDR1 is LGHDT, CDR2 YNNKEL, per germline (reference sequence). This CDR3 is 16 amino acids long. Between the trimmed V and J ends, which lost 4 bases and 0 bases, there was a span of 10 bases. The DNA of the CDR3 is TGTGCCAGCAGCCTAGACAGAAGCTCCTATAATTCACCCCTCCACTTT. It yields the protein CASSLDRSSYNSPLHF.

The rearrangement joins TRBV5-1 to TRBJ2-7, with D possibly TRBD1 on 5 matching bases. Germline V gene data show CDR1 as SGHRS and CDR2 as YFSETQ. Trimming took 0 bases from V and 4 from J, leaving 11 bases between them. The CDR3 totals 14 residues. The DNA of the CDR3 is TGCGCCAGCAGCTTGGTAGGCAGGGAATACGAGCAGTACTTC. This gives the protein CASSLVGREYEQYF.

Here the CDR3 DNA reads TGTGCCACCAGTGACTCCGGGGCCATCAATGAGCAGTTCTTC. The encoded protein is CATSDSGAINEQFF. The V and J genes are TRBV24-1 and TRBJ2-1; perhaps D is TRBD1 or TRBD2 (5 bases each). This CDR3 is 14 amino acids long. Trimming removed 4 bases at V and 6 bases at J, with 12 bases between. The germline CDR1 and CDR2 sequences are KGHDR and SFDVKD.

The gene calls are TRBV5-4 and TRBJ1-4; 8 bases agree with TRBD1. Germline V gives CDR1 SGHNT, CDR2 YYREEE (reference sequence). The CDR3 covers 15 residues. V lost 3 bases, J lost 2 bases, and 3 bases stayed unmatched. CDR3 loop: CASSSRQGTNEKLFF. CDR3 DNA: TGTGCCAGCAGCTCCAGACAGGGGACTAATGAAAAACTGTTTTTT.

V usage is TRBV4-1 and J usage is TRBJ2-7, with 11 nucleotides matching TRBD2. The V segment lost 1 base and the J segment 7 bases; nucleotides outside the gene matches: 12. The CDR3 sequence is 17 residues long. Germline V gives CDR1 MGHRA, CDR2 YSYEKL. CDR3 in DNA: TGCGCCAGCAGCCAAGGCGCTAGCGGGGGGCCTTTAGGGGAGCAGTACTTC. Translated: CASSQGASGGPLGEQYF.

The chain has TRBV16 and TRBJ1-1, with D perhaps matching TRBD1 (6 bases). The germline CDR1 and CDR2 sequences are KGHSY and FQNENV. V was clipped by 0 bases and J by 1 base, with 6 bases between them. CDR3 length equals 14 residues. CDR3 residues: CASSQSQGNTEAFF. The CDR3 bases are TGTGCCAGCAGCCAATCACAGGGGAACACTGAAGCTTTCTTT. The whole variable domain, filled in from reference TRBV16 and TRBJ1-1, reads GEEVAQTPKHLVRGEGQKAKLYCAPIKGHSYVFWYQQVLKNEFKFLISFQNENVFDETGMPKERFSAKCLPNSPCSLEIQATKLEDSAVYFCASSQSQGNTEAFFGQGTRLTVV.

This chain links TRBV7-9 with TRBJ1-2; 7 nucleotides match TRBD1. This CDR3 spans 14 amino acids. The V segment lost 5 bases and the J segment 8 bases; nucleotides outside the gene matches: 11. Germline assignment: CDR1 SEHNR and CDR2 FQNEAQ (reference sequence). In DNA form, the CDR3 reads TGTGCCAGCAGCCCACAGGGGCCTCTACTCGGCTACACCTTC. As protein: CASSPQGPLLGYTF.